This TCR beta chain appears in the sequencing data of a study of T cells in Graves' hyperthyroidism and ophthalmopathy. Concerning this clonotype: Its antigen is undetermined.

Stable hyperthyroidism: no ophthalmopathy progression over 18 months of follow-up. Criteria for exclusion of patients were uncontrolled infection, other autoimmune disease, pregnancy or lactation. TCR beta CDR3 region amplification was performed from RNA transcripts. With the HTBI primer set, the TCR CDR3 went through a first round of RT-PCR. TCRdb recomputed calls from the multiplex PCR reads with MiXCR, one row per CDR3 protein. The sample carries around 450,000 distinct CDR3 sequences, approximately 14% recorded once. The study's findings and limits: Model output signaled ophthalmopathy a median about 6.3 months ahead of onset. Most thyroid clonotypes expanded above 0.001 were also detected in blood.

Germline-derived CDR1 and CDR2 are SGHTA and FQGTGA. CDR3 size: 15 residues. V lost 5 bases and J lost 4; bases outside the gene matches: 9. V is TRBV7-3 and J is TRBJ1-1; TRBD1 matches at 8 bases. This sequence originates from a woman aged 18-29 years with Graves' hyperthyroidism. Source material: blood. The chain's CDR3 is CASSGGTGRGTEAFF. As DNA, the CDR3 is TGTGCCAGCAGCGGGGGGACAGGCCGGGGCACTGAAGCTTTCTTT.